The rows below give T cell receptor beta chains drawn from one sample of a study of STAT5B mutations in CD4+ large granular lymphocyte leukemia. Assay used: immunoSEQ multiplex PCR; TCRdb lists only in-frame clones, some missing. The repertoire holds 25,000 to 30,000 clones, with 70% to 75% as singletons. The sequencing sample was made of CD4+ T cells from blood buffy coats. These receptors were obtained from a human donor in good health. Both conserved end residues are part of each CDR3. The order of the fields is J gene, V gene, CDR3 protein.

J gene: TRBJ2-7
V gene: TRBV19
CDR3 protein: CASSIGTGREQYF

J gene: TRBJ2-2
V gene: TRBV7-8
CDR3 protein: CASSTTSGRYTGELFF

J gene: TRBJ2-1
V gene: TRBV5-1
CDR3 protein: CASSSPGSHNEQFF

J gene: TRBJ1-1
V gene: TRBV7-8
CDR3 protein: CASSARQGRDTEAFF

J gene: TRBJ1-1
V gene: TRBV4-1
CDR3 protein: CASRGTLKNTEAFF

J gene: TRBJ2-1
V gene: TRBV11-2
CDR3 protein: CASSSLIPGGGIYNEQFF

J gene: TRBJ2-7
V gene: TRBV6-5
CDR3 protein: CASSFSTGTYEQYF

J gene: TRBJ2-7
V gene: TRBV6-6
CDR3 protein: CASSYAHYEQYF

J gene: TRBJ2-7
V gene: TRBV5-1
CDR3 protein: CASSPEREREQYF

J gene: TRBJ1-5
V gene: TRBV6-1
CDR3 protein: CASSALDRGSNQPQHF

J gene: TRBJ2-3
V gene: TRBV19
CDR3 protein: CASSIGQTTDTQYF

J gene: TRBJ1-1
V gene: TRBV4-1
CDR3 protein: CASSQEAAGGTEAFF

J gene: TRBJ1-2
V gene: TRBV6-5
CDR3 protein: CASRRPGQYYGYTF

J gene: TRBJ2-1
V gene: TRBV5-1
CDR3 protein: CASSLRLAGSSQGEQFF

J gene: TRBJ2-2
V gene: TRBV4-3
CDR3 protein: CASSQGGLAGPTGELFF

J gene: TRBJ2-1
V gene: TRBV12-5
CDR3 protein: CASGFAGSNEQFF

J gene: TRBJ2-2
V gene: TRBV13
CDR3 protein: CASSLESQRGGTGELFF

J gene: TRBJ2-4
V gene: TRBV6-6
CDR3 protein: CASSYGQGENIQYF

J gene: TRBJ2-2
V gene: TRBV7-2
CDR3 protein: CASSPRLAGGPNTGELFF

J gene: TRBJ2-1
V gene: TRBV7-9
CDR3 protein: CASSSIGTSMDEQFF

J gene: TRBJ1-6
V gene: TRBV6-6
CDR3 protein: CASSYPPRQGGSPLHF

J gene: TRBJ2-7
V gene: TRBV7-9
CDR3 protein: CASSPLLGLAASYEQYF

J gene: TRBJ1-1
V gene: TRBV28
CDR3 protein: CASTLSGGGNTEAFF